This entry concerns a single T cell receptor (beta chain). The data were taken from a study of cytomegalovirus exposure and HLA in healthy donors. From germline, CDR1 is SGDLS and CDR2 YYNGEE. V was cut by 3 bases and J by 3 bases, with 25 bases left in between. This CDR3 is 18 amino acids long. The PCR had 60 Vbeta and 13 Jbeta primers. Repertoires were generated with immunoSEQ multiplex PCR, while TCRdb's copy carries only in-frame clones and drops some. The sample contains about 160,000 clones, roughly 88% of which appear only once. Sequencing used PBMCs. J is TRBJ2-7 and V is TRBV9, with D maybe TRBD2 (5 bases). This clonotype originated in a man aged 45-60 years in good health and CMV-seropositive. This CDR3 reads CASSAKAGVGLDGYEQYF. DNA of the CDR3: TGTGCCAGCAGCGCCAAGGCCGGGGTAGGGCTAGATGGCTACGAGCAGTACTTC.